This is a list of T cell receptor beta chains from one sample in a study of blood T cell repertoires in COVID-19. The method was immunoSEQ multiplex PCR; TCRdb's version includes in-frame clones alone and lacks a portion of them. The data show approximately 6,000 clones, 90% seen once. Material for sequencing was peripheral blood. Every receptor here comes from a man in his sixties with acute or convalescent COVID-19. Both conserved end residues are part of each CDR3. The order of the fields is D gene, V gene, J gene, clone size, CDR3 protein, CDR3 DNA. The D gene is left open where the match is weak. Some rows have no size entry. The others give once, few or many, or a class for an expanded clone.

d_gene: -
v_gene: TRBV27
j_gene: TRBJ2-1
abundance: -
CDR3aa: CASSRSYNEQFF
CDR3nt: TGTGCCAGCAGCCGCTCCTACAATGAGCAGTTCTTC

d_gene: -
v_gene: TRBV9
j_gene: TRBJ1-2
abundance: -
CDR3aa: CASTDNRDGYTF
CDR3nt: TGTGCCAGCACTGACAACAGGGACGGCTACACCTTC

d_gene: TRBD1
v_gene: TRBV12-3/TRBV12-4
j_gene: TRBJ1-2
abundance: -
CDR3aa: CASSFTGGGYTF
CDR3nt: TGTGCCAGCAGCTTCACAGGGGGCGGCTACACCTTC

d_gene: TRBD1
v_gene: TRBV19
j_gene: TRBJ1-2
abundance: once
CDR3aa: CASSPKPLTGEDGYTF
CDR3nt: TGTGCCAGTAGTCCGAAACCACTGACAGGGGAAGATGGCTACACCTTC

d_gene: -
v_gene: TRBV19
j_gene: TRBJ2-7
abundance: -
CDR3aa: CASSPAGRHYEQYF
CDR3nt: TGTGCCAGTAGTCCTGCGGGACGGCACTACGAGCAGTACTTC

d_gene: TRBD1
v_gene: TRBV18
j_gene: TRBJ2-7
abundance: -
CDR3aa: CASSPHGQGAFYEQYF
CDR3nt: TGTGCCAGCTCACCCCACGGGCAGGGGGCATTCTACGAGCAGTACTTC

d_gene: TRBD1
v_gene: TRBV19
j_gene: TRBJ2-2
abundance: -
CDR3aa: CASKGQGITGELFF
CDR3nt: TGTGCCAGTAAGGGACAGGGGATCACCGGGGAGCTGTTTTTT

d_gene: -
v_gene: TRBV9
j_gene: TRBJ1-1
abundance: -
CDR3aa: CASSVGLLTEAFF
CDR3nt: TGTGCCAGCAGCGTAGGACTCTTAACTGAAGCTTTCTTT

d_gene: -
v_gene: TRBV4-2
j_gene: TRBJ2-6
abundance: -
CDR3aa: CASSQGVESGANVLTF
CDR3nt: TGTGCCAGCAGCCAAGGAGTGGAGTCTGGGGCCAACGTCCTGACTTTC

d_gene: -
v_gene: TRBV12-3/TRBV12-4
j_gene: TRBJ1-2
abundance: -
CDR3aa: CASSLGQNYGYTF
CDR3nt: TGTGCCAGCAGTTTAGGTCAGAACTATGGCTACACCTTC

d_gene: -
v_gene: TRBV7-9
j_gene: TRBJ2-1
abundance: -
CDR3aa: CASSLGQYNEQFF
CDR3nt: TGTGCCAGCAGCTTAGGACAGTACAATGAGCAGTTCTTC

d_gene: -
v_gene: TRBV25-1
j_gene: TRBJ1-1
abundance: once
CDR3aa: CASSDRGFAEAFF
CDR3nt: TGTGCCAGCAGTGACAGGGGTTTCGCTGAAGCTTTCTTT

d_gene: -
v_gene: TRBV5-1
j_gene: TRBJ2-6
abundance: -
CDR3aa: CASSFVGDGANVLTF
CDR3nt: TGCGCCAGCAGCTTTGTAGGGGATGGGGCCAACGTCCTGACTTTC

d_gene: TRBD2
v_gene: TRBV6-6
j_gene: TRBJ2-1
abundance: -
CDR3aa: CASSYSRDYDNEQFF
CDR3nt: TGTGCCAGCAGTTATTCCCGGGACTACGACAATGAGCAGTTCTTC

d_gene: TRBD1
v_gene: TRBV11-2
j_gene: TRBJ2-1
abundance: -
CDR3aa: CASSKRQGVGSYNEQFF
CDR3nt: TGTGCCAGCAGCAAAAGACAGGGCGTGGGGTCCTACAATGAGCAGTTCTTC

d_gene: -
v_gene: TRBV5-1
j_gene: TRBJ2-2
abundance: once
CDR3aa: CASSPIVGRTGELFF
CDR3nt: TGCGCCAGCAGCCCCATAGTTGGGAGGACCGGGGAGCTGTTTTTT

d_gene: -
v_gene: TRBV7-9
j_gene: TRBJ2-3
abundance: few
CDR3aa: CASSLEWSTDTQYF
CDR3nt: TGTGCCAGCAGCCTCGAGTGGAGCACAGATACGCAGTATTTT

d_gene: TRBD1
v_gene: TRBV7-2
j_gene: TRBJ2-7
abundance: -
CDR3aa: CASSSAPDRAYEQYF
CDR3nt: TGTGCCAGCAGCTCCGCCCCCGACAGGGCCTACGAGCAGTACTTC

d_gene: TRBD2
v_gene: TRBV18
j_gene: TRBJ2-5
abundance: -
CDR3aa: CASSPQLAGGQETQYF
CDR3nt: TGTGCCAGCTCACCACAGCTAGCGGGAGGGCAAGAGACCCAGTACTTC

d_gene: -
v_gene: TRBV21-1
j_gene: TRBJ2-4
abundance: -
CDR3aa: CASSKGETGLEISKNIQYF
CDR3nt: TGTGCCAGCAGCAAAGGGGAAACGGGACTAGAAATTAGCAAAAACATTCAGTACTTC

d_gene: TRBD1
v_gene: TRBV27
j_gene: TRBJ1-6
abundance: -
CDR3aa: CASSPRTGHYNSPLHF
CDR3nt: TGTGCCAGCAGTCCCCGGACAGGGCATTATAATTCACCCCTCCACTTT

d_gene: -
v_gene: TRBV5-6
j_gene: TRBJ1-1
abundance: -
CDR3aa: CASSSFLMNTEAFF
CDR3nt: TGTGCCAGCAGCTCCTTCTTAATGAACACTGAAGCTTTCTTT

d_gene: -
v_gene: TRBV4-3
j_gene: TRBJ1-4
abundance: -
CDR3aa: CASSQGGLGSEKLFF
CDR3nt: TGCGCCAGCAGCCAAGGTGGCCTAGGTAGCGAAAAACTGTTTTTT

d_gene: TRBD2
v_gene: TRBV7-7
j_gene: TRBJ2-3
abundance: -
CDR3aa: CASSFSGALTDTQYF
CDR3nt: TGTGCCAGCAGCTTTAGCGGGGCTCTCACAGATACGCAGTATTTT

d_gene: TRBD2
v_gene: TRBV7-2
j_gene: TRBJ2-7
abundance: -
CDR3aa: CASRKTSVSSYEQYF
CDR3nt: TGTGCCAGCAGAAAAACTAGCGTTTCATCCTACGAGCAGTACTTC

d_gene: -
v_gene: TRBV5-1
j_gene: TRBJ2-1
abundance: -
CDR3aa: CASSWEQGTRGNEQFF
CDR3nt: TGCGCCAGCAGCTGGGAACAGGGTACGCGAGGCAATGAGCAGTTCTTC

d_gene: TRBD1
v_gene: TRBV19
j_gene: TRBJ1-5
abundance: -
CDR3aa: CASSEGALTPQHF
CDR3nt: TGTGCCAGTAGTGAGGGGGCCCTGACGCCCCAGCATTTT

d_gene: TRBD2
v_gene: TRBV28
j_gene: TRBJ2-1
abundance: -
CDR3aa: CASTPGASGKLNEQFF
CDR3nt: TGTGCCAGCACCCCTGGGGCTAGCGGGAAGCTCAATGAGCAGTTCTTC

d_gene: -
v_gene: TRBV12-3/TRBV12-4
j_gene: TRBJ1-2
abundance: once
CDR3aa: CASGSSYGYTF
CDR3nt: TGTGCCAGCGGTAGTTCCTATGGCTACACCTTC